This TCR beta chain was recovered during a study of blood T cell repertoires in COVID-19. The CDR3 runs to 16 residues. V lost 1 base to trimming and J lost 0 bases, with 7 bases between them. The germline V gene encodes CDR1 LNHNV and CDR2 YYDKDF (reference sequence). Sequenced by immunoSEQ multiplex PCR; TCRdb stores in-frame clones only, minus some. The repertoire holds about 270,000 clones, with roughly nine tenths as singletons. Patients at the Seattle site were enrolled during active infection and followed longitudinally. The sequenced sample was peripheral blood. This chain joins TRBV15 and TRBJ1-6; D ambiguous. The source is a woman aged 30 to 39 with COVID-19, enrolled during active disease. CDR3 coding DNA: TGTGCCACCAGCAGAGTTTGGAGCTCCTATAATTCACCCCTCCACTTT. Amino acid sequence: CATSRVWSSYNSPLHF.